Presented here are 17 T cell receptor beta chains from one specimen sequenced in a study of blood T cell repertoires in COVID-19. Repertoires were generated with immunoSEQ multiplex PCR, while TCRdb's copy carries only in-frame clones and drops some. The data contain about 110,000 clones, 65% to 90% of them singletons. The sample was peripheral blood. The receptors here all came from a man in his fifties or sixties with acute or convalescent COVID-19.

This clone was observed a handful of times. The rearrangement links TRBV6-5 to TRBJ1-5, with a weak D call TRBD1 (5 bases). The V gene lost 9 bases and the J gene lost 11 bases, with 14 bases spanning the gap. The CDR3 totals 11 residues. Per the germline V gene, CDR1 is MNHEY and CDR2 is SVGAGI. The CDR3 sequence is CASGAIRAQHF. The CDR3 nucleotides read TGTGCCAGTGGGGCGATCAGGGCCCAGCATTTT.

The CDR3 sequence: CASSYAGRFEQYF. The CDR3 DNA sequence: TGTGCCAGCAGTTACGCAGGGAGGTTCGAGCAGTACTTC. This chain connects TRBV6-5 to TRBJ2-7, with a tentative D call TRBD2 (6 bases). Germline V gene sequence: CDR1 MNHEY, CDR2 SVGAGI. The CDR3 totals 13 residues. V lost 2 bases to trimming and J lost 6 bases, with 11 bases between them.

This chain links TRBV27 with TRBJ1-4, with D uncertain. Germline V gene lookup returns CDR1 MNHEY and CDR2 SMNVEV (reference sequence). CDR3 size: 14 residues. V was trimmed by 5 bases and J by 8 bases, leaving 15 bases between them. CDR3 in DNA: TGTGCCAGCAGTCCCCCGCCAGGTGGGGAAAAACTGTTTTTT. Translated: CASSPPPGGEKLFF. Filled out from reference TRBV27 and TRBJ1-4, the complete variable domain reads EAQVTQNPRYLITVTGKKLTVTCSQNMNHEYMSWYRQDPGLGLRQIYYSMNVEVTDKGDVPEGYKVSRKEKRNFPLILESPSPNQTSLYFCASSPPPGGEKLFFGSGTQLSVL.

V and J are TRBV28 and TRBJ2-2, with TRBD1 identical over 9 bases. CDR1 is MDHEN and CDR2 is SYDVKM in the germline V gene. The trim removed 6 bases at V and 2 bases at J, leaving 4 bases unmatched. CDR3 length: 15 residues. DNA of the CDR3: TGTGCCAGCAGGCCGGGACAGGGTAACACCGGGGAGCTGTTTTTT. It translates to CASRPGQGNTGELFF.

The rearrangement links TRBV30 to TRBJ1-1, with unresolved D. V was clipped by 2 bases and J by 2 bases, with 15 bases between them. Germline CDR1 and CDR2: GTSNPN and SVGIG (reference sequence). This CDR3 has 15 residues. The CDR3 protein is CAWSLRRPDNTEAFF. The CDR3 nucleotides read TGTGCCTGGAGTTTGAGGCGGCCAGATAACACTGAAGCTTTCTTT.

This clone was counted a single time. As DNA, the CDR3 is TGTGCCAGCAGAAGAAGCGGGGACTACCAAGAGACCCAGTACTTC. Translating gives CASRRSGDYQETQYF. This chain connects TRBV6-5 to TRBJ2-5, with 7 bases lining up with TRBD2. CDR3 length: 15 residues. V was pared by 6 bases and J by 0 bases, with 7 bases of the junction left unmatched. The V gene's germline CDR1 is MNHEY and CDR2 SVGAGI.

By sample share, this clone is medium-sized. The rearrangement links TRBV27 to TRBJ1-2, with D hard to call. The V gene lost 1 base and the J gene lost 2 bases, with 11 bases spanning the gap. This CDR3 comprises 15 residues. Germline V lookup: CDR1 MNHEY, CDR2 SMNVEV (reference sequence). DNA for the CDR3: TGTGCCAGCAGTTTATGGGCAGGCGTAAACTATGGCTACACCTTC. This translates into CASSLWAGVNYGYTF.

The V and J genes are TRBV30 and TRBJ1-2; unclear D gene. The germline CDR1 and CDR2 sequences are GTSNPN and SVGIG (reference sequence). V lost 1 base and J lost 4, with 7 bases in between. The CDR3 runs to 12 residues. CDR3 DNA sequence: TGTGCCTGGAGTGAGGAGGGCTATGGCTACACCTTC. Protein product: CAWSEEGYGYTF. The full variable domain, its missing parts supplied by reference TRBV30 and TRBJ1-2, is SQTIHQWPATLVQPVGSPLSLECTVEGTSNPNLYWYRQAAGRGLQLLFYSVGIGQISSEVPQNLSASRPQDRQFILSSKKLLLSDSGFYLCAWSEEGYGYTFGSGTRLTVV.

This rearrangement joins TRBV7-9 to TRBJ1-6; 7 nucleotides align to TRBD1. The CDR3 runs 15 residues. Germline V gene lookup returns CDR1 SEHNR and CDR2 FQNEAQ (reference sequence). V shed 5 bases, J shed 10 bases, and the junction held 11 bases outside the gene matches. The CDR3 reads CASSPTGSEVSPLHF. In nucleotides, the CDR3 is TGTGCCAGCAGCCCGACAGGGTCTGAGGTATCACCCCTCCACTTT. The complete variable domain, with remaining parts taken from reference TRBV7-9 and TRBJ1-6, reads DTGVSQNPRHKITKRGQNVTFRCDPISEHNRLYWYRQTLGQGPEFLTYFQNEAQLEKSRLLSDRFSAERPKGSFSTLEIQRTEQGDSAMYLCASSPTGSEVSPLHFGNGTRLTVT.

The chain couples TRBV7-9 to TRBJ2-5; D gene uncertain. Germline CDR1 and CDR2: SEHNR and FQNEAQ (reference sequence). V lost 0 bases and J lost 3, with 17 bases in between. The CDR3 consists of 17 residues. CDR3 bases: TGTGCCAGCAGCTTAGCAGGTCAAATGGGCTGGGAAGAGACCCAGTACTTC. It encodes CASSLAGQMGWEETQYF.

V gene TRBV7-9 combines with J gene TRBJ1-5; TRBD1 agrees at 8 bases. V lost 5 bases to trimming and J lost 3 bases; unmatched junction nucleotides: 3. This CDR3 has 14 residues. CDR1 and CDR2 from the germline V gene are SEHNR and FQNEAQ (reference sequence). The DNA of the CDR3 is TGTGCCAGCAGCGCGGGACAGGCCAATCAGCCCCAGCATTTT. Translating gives CASSAGQANQPQHF.

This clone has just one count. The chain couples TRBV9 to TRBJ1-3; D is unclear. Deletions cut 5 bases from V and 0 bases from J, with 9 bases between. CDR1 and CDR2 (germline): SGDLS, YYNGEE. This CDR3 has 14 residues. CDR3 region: CASSQVISGNTIYF. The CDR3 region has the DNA TGTGCCAGCAGTCAGGTCATCTCTGGAAACACCATATATTTT.

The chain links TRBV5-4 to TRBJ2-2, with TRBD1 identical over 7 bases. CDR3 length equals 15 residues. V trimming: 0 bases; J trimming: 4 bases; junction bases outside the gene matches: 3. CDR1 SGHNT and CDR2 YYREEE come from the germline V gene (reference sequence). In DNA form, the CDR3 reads TGTGCCAGCAGCTTGGGGGACAGACCCACCGGGGAGCTGTTTTTT. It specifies CASSLGDRPTGELFF.

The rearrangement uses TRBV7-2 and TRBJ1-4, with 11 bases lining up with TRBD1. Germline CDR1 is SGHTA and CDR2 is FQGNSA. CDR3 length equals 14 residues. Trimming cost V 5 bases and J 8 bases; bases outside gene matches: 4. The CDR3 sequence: CASSLDRGREKLFF. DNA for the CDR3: TGTGCCAGCAGCCTGGACAGGGGGCGCGAAAAACTGTTTTTT.

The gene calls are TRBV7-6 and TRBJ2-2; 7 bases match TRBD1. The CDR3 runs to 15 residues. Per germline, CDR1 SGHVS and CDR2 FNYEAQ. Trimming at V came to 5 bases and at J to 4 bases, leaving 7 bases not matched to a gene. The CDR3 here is CASSLRDSFTGELFF. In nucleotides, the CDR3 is TGTGCCAGCAGCCTCCGGGACAGCTTCACCGGGGAGCTGTTTTTT.

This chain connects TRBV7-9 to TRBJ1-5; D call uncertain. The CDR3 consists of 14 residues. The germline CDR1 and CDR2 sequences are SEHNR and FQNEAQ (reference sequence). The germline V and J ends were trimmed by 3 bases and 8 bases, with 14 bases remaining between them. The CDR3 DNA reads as TGTGCCAGCAGCTTGGGAGACCCGTGGGAGCCCCAGCATTTT. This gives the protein CASSLGDPWEPQHF.

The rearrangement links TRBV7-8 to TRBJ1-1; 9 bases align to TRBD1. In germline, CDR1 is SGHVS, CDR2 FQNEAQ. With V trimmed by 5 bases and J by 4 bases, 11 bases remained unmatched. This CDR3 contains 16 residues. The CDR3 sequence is CASSVQQGASVTEAFF. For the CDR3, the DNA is TGTGCCAGCAGCGTCCAACAGGGGGCTAGTGTCACTGAAGCTTTCTTT.